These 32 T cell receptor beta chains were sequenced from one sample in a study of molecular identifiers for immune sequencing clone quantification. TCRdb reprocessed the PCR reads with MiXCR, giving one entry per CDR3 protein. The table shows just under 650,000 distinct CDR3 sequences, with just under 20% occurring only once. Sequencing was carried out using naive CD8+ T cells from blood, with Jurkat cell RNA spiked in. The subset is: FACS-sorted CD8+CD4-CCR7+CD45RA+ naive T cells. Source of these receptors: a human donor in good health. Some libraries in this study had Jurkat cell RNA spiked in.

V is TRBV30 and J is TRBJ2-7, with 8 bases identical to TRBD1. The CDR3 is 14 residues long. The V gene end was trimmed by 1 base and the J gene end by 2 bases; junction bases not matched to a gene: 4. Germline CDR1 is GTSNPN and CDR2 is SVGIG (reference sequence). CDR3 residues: CAWSGGQDPYEQYF. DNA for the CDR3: TGTGCCTGGAGTGGGGGACAGGATCCCTACGAGCAGTACTTC.

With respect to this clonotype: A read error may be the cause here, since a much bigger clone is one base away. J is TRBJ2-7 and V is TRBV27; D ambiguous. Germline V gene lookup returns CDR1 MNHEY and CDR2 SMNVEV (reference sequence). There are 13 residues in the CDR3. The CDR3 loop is CVSSSEPSYEQYF. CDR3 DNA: TGTGTCAGCAGTTCTGAGCCATCCTACGAGCAGTACTTC.

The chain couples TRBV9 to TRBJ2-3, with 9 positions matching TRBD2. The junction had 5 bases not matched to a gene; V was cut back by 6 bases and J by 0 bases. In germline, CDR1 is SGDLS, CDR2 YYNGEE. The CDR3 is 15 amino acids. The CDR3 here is CASNAGGRSTDTQYF. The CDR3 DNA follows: TGTGCCAGCAACGCGGGGGGGCGAAGCACAGATACGCAGTATTTT.

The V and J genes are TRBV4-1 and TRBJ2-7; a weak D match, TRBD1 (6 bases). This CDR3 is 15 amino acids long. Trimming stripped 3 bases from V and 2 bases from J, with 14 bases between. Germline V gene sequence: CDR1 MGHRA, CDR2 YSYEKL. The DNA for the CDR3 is TGCGCCAGCAGCCAGGGACACACAGTCACCTACGAGCAGTACTTC. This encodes CASSQGHTVTYEQYF.

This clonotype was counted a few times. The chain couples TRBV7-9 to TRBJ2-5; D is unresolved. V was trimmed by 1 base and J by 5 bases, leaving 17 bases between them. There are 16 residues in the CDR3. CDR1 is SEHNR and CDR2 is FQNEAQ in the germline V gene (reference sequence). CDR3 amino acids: CASSLGWSSGVETQYF. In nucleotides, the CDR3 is TGTGCCAGCAGCTTAGGGTGGTCCAGTGGGGTGGAGACCCAGTACTTC.

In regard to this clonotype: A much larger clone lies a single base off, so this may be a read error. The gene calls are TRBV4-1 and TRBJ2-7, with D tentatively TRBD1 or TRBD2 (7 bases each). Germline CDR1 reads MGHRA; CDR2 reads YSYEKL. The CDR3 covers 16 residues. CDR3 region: CASSQDLGRGGYGQYF. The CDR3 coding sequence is TGCGCCAGCAGCCAAGATCTTGGCAGGGGGGGCTACGGGCAGTACTTC.

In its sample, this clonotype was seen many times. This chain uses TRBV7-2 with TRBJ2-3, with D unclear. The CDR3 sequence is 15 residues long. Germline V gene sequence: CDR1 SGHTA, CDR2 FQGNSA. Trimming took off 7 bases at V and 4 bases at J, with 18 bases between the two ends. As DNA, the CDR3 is TGTGCCAGCACCTCGTTGGGGTCCGAGGCAGATACGCAGTATTTT. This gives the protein CASTSLGSEADTQYF.

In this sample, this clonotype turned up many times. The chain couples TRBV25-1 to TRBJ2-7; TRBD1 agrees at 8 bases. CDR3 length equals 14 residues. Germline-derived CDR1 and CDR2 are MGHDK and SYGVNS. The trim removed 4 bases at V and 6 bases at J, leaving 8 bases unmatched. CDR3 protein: CASSVWTGRSEQYF. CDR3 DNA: TGTGCCAGCAGTGTCTGGACAGGGAGGTCCGAGCAGTACTTC.

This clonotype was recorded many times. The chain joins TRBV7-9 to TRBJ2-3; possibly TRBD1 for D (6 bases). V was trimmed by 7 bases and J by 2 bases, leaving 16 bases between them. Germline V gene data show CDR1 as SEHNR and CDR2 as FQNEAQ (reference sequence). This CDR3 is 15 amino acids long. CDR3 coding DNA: TGTGCCAGCATCTCCCAGGGGTCCATCACAGATACGCAGTATTTT. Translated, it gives CASISQGSITDTQYF.

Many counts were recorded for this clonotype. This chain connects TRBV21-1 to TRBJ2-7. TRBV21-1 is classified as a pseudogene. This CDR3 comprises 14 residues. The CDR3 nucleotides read TGTGCCAGCAGCAATTCACTGCTAACCTACGAGCAGTACTTC. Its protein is CASSNSLLTYEQYF.

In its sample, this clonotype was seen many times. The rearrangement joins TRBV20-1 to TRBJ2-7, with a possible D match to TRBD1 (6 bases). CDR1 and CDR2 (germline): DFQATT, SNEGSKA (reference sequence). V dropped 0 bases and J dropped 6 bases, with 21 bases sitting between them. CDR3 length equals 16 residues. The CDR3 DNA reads TGCAGTGCTAGAGATCTCGGACAGCCCGGGGTATTCGAGCAGTACTTC. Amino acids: CSARDLGQPGVFEQYF.

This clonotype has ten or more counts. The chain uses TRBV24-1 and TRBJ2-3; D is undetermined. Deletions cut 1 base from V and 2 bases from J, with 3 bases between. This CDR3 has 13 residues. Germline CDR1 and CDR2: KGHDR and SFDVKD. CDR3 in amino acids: CATSDFTTDTQYF. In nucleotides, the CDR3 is TGTGCCACCAGTGATTTTACCACAGATACGCAGTATTTT.

CDR3 loop: CASSIDPGDTQYF. The CDR3 DNA is TGTGCCAGTAGTATAGATCCGGGGGATACGCAGTATTTT. V usage is TRBV19 and J usage is TRBJ2-3; possible D gene TRBD2, 5 bases. This CDR3 has 13 amino acids. Trimming removed 0 bases at V and 6 bases at J, with 7 bases between. CDR1 LNHDA and CDR2 SQIVND come from the germline V gene (reference sequence). Combining the CDR3 with reference TRBV19 and TRBJ2-3 gives the whole variable domain DGGITQSPKYLFRKEGQNVTLSCEQNLNHDAMYWYRQDPGQGLRLIYYSQIVNDFQKGDIAEGYSVSREKKESFPLTVTSAQKNPTAFYLCASSIDPGDTQYFGPGTRLTVL.

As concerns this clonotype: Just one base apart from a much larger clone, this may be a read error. The CDR3 DNA is TGTGCCGGCAGCTTCGGACAGGGCAATGAAAAACTGTTTTTT. Its protein is CAGSFGQGNEKLFF. The V call is TRBV7-9, the J call TRBJ1-4, with 8 bases identical to TRBD1. The CDR3 totals 14 residues. Germline lookup yields CDR1 SEHNR and CDR2 FQNEAQ (reference sequence).

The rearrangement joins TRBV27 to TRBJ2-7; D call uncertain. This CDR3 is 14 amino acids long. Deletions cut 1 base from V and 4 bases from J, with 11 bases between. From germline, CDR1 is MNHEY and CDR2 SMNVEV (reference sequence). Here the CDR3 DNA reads TGTGCCAGCAGTTTATATTGGCAGGCTTACGAGCAGTACTTC. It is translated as CASSLYWQAYEQYF.

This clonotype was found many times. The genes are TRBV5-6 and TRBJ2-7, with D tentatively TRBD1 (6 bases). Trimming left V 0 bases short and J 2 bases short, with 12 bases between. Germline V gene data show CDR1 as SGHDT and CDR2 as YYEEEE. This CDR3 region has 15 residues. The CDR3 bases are TGTGCCAGCAGCTTGGCCGGGACACGAACCTACGAGCAGTACTTC. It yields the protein CASSLAGTRTYEQYF.

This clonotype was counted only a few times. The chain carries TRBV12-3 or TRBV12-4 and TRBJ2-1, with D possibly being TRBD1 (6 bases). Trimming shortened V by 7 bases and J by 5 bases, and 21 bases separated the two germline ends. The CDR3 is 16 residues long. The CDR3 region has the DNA TGTGCCAGCATTCTCGGGGACACAGACCCCAACAATGAGCAGTTCTTC. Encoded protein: CASILGDTDPNNEQFF.

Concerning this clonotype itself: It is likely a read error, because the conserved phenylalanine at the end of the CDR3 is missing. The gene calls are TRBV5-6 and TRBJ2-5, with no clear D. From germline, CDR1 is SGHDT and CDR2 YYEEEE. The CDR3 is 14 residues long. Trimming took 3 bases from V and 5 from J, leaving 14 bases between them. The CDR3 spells CASSSTSERETQYS. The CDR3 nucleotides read TGTGCCAGCAGCTCAACGTCCGAGAGGGAGACCCAGTACTCC.

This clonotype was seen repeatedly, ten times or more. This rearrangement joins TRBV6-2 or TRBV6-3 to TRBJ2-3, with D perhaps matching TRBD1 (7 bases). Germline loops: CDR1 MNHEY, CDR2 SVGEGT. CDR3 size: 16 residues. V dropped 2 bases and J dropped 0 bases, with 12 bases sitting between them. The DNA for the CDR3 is TGTGCCAGCAGTTACCCCGCGGGACAGAGCACAGATACGCAGTATTTT. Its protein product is CASSYPAGQSTDTQYF.

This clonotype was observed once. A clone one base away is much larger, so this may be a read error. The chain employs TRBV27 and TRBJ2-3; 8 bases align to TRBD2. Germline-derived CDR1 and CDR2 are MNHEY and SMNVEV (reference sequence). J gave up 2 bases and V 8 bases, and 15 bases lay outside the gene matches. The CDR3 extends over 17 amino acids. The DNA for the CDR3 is TGTGCCAGCGGTTCTTGGACTAGCCGGGGGCTCACAGATACGCAGTATTTT. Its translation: CASGSWTSRGLTDTQYF.

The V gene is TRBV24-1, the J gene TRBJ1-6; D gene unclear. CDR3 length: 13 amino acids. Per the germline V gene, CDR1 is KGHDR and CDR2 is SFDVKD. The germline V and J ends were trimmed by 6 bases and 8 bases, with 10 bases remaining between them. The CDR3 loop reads CATSRATDSPLHF. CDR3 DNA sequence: TGTGCCACCAGTAGGGCCACTGATTCACCCCTCCACTTT.

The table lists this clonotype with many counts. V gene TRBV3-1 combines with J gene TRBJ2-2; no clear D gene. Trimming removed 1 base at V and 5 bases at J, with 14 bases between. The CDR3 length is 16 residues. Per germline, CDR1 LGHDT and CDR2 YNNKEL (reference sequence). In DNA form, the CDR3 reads TGTGCCAGCAGCCAAGTCGACCCAGTGGGGACCGGGGAGCTGTTTTTT. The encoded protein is CASSQVDPVGTGELFF.

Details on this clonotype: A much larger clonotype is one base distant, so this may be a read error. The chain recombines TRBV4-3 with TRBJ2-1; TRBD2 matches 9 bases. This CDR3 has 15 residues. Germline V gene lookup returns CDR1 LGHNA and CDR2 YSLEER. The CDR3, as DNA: TGCGCCAGCAGCCAAGTAGCGGGAGTGAACAATGGGCAGTTCTTC. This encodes CASSQVAGVNNGQFF.

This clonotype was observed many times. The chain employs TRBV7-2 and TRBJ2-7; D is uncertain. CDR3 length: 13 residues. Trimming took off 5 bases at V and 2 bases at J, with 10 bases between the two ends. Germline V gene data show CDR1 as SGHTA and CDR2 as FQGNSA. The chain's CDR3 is CASSPPGTYEQYF. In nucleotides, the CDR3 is TGTGCCAGCAGCCCCCCTGGGACCTACGAGCAGTACTTC.

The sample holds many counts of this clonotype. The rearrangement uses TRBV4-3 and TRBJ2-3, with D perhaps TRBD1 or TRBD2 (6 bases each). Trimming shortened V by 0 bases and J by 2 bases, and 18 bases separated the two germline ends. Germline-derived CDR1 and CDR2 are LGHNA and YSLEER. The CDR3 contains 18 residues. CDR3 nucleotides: TGCGCCAGCAGCCAAGATTCGATCAGGGGAGGATCCACAGATACGCAGTATTTT. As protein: CASSQDSIRGGSTDTQYF.

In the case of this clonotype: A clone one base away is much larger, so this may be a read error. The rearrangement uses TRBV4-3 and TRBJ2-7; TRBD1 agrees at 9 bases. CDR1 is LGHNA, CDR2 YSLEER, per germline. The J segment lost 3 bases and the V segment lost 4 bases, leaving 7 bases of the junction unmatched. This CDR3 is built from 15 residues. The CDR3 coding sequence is TGCGCCAGCAGCCCCGGGACAGGGATCGGCTACGAGCAGTACTTC. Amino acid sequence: CASSPGTGIGYEQYF.

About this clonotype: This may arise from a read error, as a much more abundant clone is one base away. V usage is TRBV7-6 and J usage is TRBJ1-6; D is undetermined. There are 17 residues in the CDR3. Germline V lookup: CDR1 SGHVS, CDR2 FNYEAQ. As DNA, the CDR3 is TGTGCCAGCAGCTTAGCGTTCAGGAGCTCCTATAATTCACCCCCCCACTTT. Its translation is CASSLAFRSSYNSPPHF. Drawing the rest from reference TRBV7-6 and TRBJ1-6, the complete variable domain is GAGVSQSPRYKVTKRGQDVALRCDPISGHVSLYWYRQALGQGPEFLTYFNYEAQQDKSGLPNDRFSAERPEGSISTLTIQRTEQRDSAMYRCASSLAFRSSYNSPPHFGNGTRLTVT.

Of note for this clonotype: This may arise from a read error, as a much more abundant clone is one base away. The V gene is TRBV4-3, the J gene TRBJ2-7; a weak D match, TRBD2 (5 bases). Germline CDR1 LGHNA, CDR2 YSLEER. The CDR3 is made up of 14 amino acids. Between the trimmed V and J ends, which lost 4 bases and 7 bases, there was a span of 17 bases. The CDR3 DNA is TGCGCCAGCAGCCCCCAGGACGGGGTTCGGGAGCAGTACTTC. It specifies CASSPQDGVREQYF.

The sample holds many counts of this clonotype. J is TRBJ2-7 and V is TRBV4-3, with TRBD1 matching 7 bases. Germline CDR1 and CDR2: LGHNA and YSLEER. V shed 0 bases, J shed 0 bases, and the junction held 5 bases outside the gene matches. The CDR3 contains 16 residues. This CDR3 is CASSQDTGQSSYEQYF. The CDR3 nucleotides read TGCGCCAGCAGCCAAGATACGGGACAGAGCTCCTACGAGCAGTACTTC.

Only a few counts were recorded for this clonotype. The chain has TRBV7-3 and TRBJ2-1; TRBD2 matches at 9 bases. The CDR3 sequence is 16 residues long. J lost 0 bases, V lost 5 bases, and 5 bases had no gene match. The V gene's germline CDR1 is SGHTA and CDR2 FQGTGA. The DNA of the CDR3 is TGTGCCAGCAGCGCCCTTAGCGGGAGCTCCTACAATGAGCAGTTCTTC. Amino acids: CASSALSGSSYNEQFF.

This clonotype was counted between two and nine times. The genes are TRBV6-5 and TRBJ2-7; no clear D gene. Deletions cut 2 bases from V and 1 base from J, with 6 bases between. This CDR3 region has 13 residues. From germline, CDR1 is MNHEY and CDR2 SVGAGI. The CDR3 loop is CASSYLPSYEQYF. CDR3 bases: TGTGCCAGCAGTTACCTCCCATCCTACGAGCAGTACTTC.

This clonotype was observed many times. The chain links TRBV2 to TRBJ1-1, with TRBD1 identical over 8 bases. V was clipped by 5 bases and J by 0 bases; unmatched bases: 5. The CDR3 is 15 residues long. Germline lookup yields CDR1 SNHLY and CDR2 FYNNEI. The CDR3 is CASSPPGGLNTEAFF. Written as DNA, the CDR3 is TGTGCCAGCAGTCCACCAGGGGGCCTGAACACTGAAGCTTTCTTT.